This TCR beta chain was found in a study of T cell changes during pregnancy in multiple sclerosis. The CDR3 runs to 14 residues. CDR1 is LNHDA and CDR2 is SQIVND in the germline V gene (reference sequence). Between the trimmed V and J ends, which lost 9 bases and 1 base, there was a span of 10 bases. Some clones are missing from TCRdb's copy, which holds only in-frame ones; the method was immunoSEQ multiplex PCR. This sample has 65,000 to 85,000 clones, with around 92% found just once. This specimen consisted of peripheral blood, obtained in the first trimester of pregnancy. The sequence was obtained from a female donor in good health, enrolled as a control in a pregnancy study. The J gene is TRBJ2-6, the V gene TRBV19, with a possible D match to TRBD2 (5 bases). Here the CDR3 reads CASCPGSGANVLTF. The DNA for the CDR3 is TGTGCCAGCTGCCCGGGATCTGGGGCCAACGTCCTGACTTTC.